What follows are 5 T cell receptor beta chains derived from one specimen sequenced in a study of T cells in Graves' hyperthyroidism and ophthalmopathy. Researchers amplified the TCR beta CDR3 regions from RNA transcripts. The HTBI primer set was used in a first-round RT-PCR of the TCR CDR3. Each CDR3 protein gets one entry after TCRdb re-called the multiplex PCR reads with MiXCR. The top ten hold 9.5% to 15% of the sample, which has about 640,000 distinct CDR3 sequences, roughly 15% seen once. The material sequenced was blood. The source of these receptors is a woman in her fifties or sixties with Graves' ophthalmopathy.

This clonotype was detected ten times or more. V usage is TRBV30 and J usage is TRBJ1-1; D unclear. This CDR3 has 12 residues. V lost 2 bases and J lost 7, with 11 bases in between. CDR1 and CDR2 (germline): GTSNPN, SVGIG (reference sequence). The CDR3 here is CAWSQGLFEAFF. The CDR3 region has the DNA TGTGCCTGGAGTCAAGGGCTATTTGAAGCTTTCTTT.

This clonotype has only a few counts. This sequence joins TRBV28 and TRBJ2-7; 7 bases match TRBD2. Germline V CDR1 and CDR2: MDHEN, SYDVKM. The CDR3 runs 15 residues. Unmatched junction bases numbered 9, after V lost 5 bases and J lost 2 bases. The CDR3 spells CASSPGTIPPYEQYF. The CDR3 region has the DNA TGTGCCAGCAGTCCTGGGACTATCCCACCCTACGAGCAGTACTTC.

This clonotype was observed at least ten times. The chain is built from TRBV2 and TRBJ2-2; tentatively, D is TRBD2 (6 bases). The germline gives CDR1 SNHLY, CDR2 FYNNEI. Trimming cost V 4 bases and J 2 bases, with 8 bases left between them. CDR3 length equals 14 residues. The CDR3 nucleotides read TGTGCCAGCAGTGTTGCGGGAAACACCGGGGAGCTGTTTTTT. This codes for CASSVAGNTGELFF.

This clonotype was seen a few times. As DNA, the CDR3 is TGTGCCAGCAGCCTAACTAGCGGGAGGGGGTTGAATGAGCAGTTCTTC. The encoded protein is CASSLTSGRGLNEQFF. The V and J genes are TRBV25-1 and TRBJ2-1; 13 positions agree with TRBD2. The junction had 9 bases not matched to a gene; V was cut back by 6 bases and J by 7 bases. The CDR3 covers 16 residues. Germline lookup yields CDR1 MGHDK and CDR2 SYGVNS.

The rearrangement uses TRBV2 and TRBJ1-3; no reliable D call. V gave up 6 bases and J gave up 2 bases, with 11 bases separating them. This CDR3 region has 14 residues. Germline V lookup: CDR1 SNHLY, CDR2 FYNNEI. CDR3 DNA sequence: TGTGCCAGCAGCCCTAGCGGGACTGGAAACACCATATATTTT. Translation: CASSPSGTGNTIYF.